A selection of T cell receptor beta chains follows, all from one sample in a study of T cell responses to AZD1222 COVID-19 vaccine. Assay: immunoSEQ multiplex PCR; the TCRdb copy retains only in-frame clones and omits some. Among about 160,000 clones listed, approximately 87% were seen once. Sequenced material: peripheral blood, taken 28 days after the second AZD1222 dose. Receptors were obtained from an adult who received the AZD1222 COVID-19 vaccine. Both conserved end residues are part of each CDR3. D genes are given only for firm matches. Not every row has a clone size; where given, it reads once, few, many or a size class.

- - TRBJ2-7 TRBV13 TGTGCCAGCCGGGGGATTTACGAGCAGTACTTC CASRGIYEQYF
- - TRBJ1-1 TRBV20-1 TGCAGTGCCAGAGCGAACACTGAAGCTTTCTTT CSARANTEAFF
- - TRBJ1-4 TRBV6-5 TGTGCCAGCGGGGGGCAGGTTGGTGAAAAACTGTTTTTT CASGGQVGEKLFF
TRBD1 - TRBJ2-1 TRBV24-1 TGTGCCACCAGTGATTCCGACAGGGTGAATGAGCAGTTCTTC CATSDSDRVNEQFF
TRBD1 - TRBJ2-2 TRBV10-1 TGCGCCAGCAGTGACGGGGGACAGGGCGAAGGGGAGCTGTTTTTT CASSDGGQGEGELFF
- - TRBJ2-7 TRBV19 TGTGCCAGTAGTACCCCAGCCACCTCCTACGAGCAGTACTTC CASSTPATSYEQYF
TRBD1 - TRBJ1-2 TRBV5-4 TGTGCCAGCAGCTCCGGACAGGGGGCGGGCGGCTACACCTTC CASSSGQGAGGYTF
- - TRBJ1-1 TRBV7-9 TGTGCCAGCAGCTTACCCCGAAACACTGAAGCTTTCTTT CASSLPRNTEAFF
- - TRBJ1-2 TRBV29-1 TGCAGCGTTGGTAGGGCCAGGGCCTATGGCTACACCTTC CSVGRARAYGYTF
- few TRBJ1-2 TRBV3-1/TRBV3-2 TGTGCCAGCAGCCAAGTCTTACGGGGGCCGAGGATGCACTATGGCTACACCTTC CASSQVLRGPRMHYGYTF
- - TRBJ1-3 TRBV5-1 TGCGCCAGCAGCTTGGAGGGCAGGGTGAACACCATATATTTT CASSLEGRVNTIYF
- - TRBJ2-2 TRBV7-3 TGTGCCAGCAGCTTAAAGCTAGCCGTTAAGGCCGGGGAGCTGTTTTTT CASSLKLAVKAGELFF
- - TRBJ1-2 TRBV6-5 TGTGCCAGCGGACCGACAGAAAACTATGGCTACACCTTC CASGPTENYGYTF